The 25 T cell receptor beta chains given below trace back to one sample, sequenced in a study of blood T cells in healthy people across ages. A J-beta primer mix and a sample-barcoded 5' primer were used in a second PCR of about 7 to 11 cycles. From the 5' RACE reads, TCRdb called clonotypes with MiXCR, one entry per CDR3 protein. Of 1.5 million or so distinct CDR3 sequences listed, roughly 43% are singletons. The sequencing sample was made of blood. The origin of the receptors is a woman younger than 30 in good health.

A few counts support this clonotype. This may stem from a read error, because a much larger clone lies one nucleotide away. The genes are TRBV2 and TRBJ2-1; D uncertain. The V gene lost 8 bases and the J gene lost 3 bases, with 14 bases spanning the gap. Per germline, CDR1 SNHLY and CDR2 FYNNEI. This CDR3 spans 14 amino acids. CDR3 protein: CASRAPALYNEQFF. CDR3 DNA: TGTGCCAGCCGCGCCCCCGCCCTCTACAATGAGCAGTTCTTC.

The rearrangement joins TRBV20-1 to TRBJ2-7; 7 bases are a match to TRBD2. The V and J ends lost 1 base and 1 base, in that order; junction bases with no gene match: 10. The germline V gene has CDR1 DFQATT and CDR2 SNEGSKA (reference sequence). The CDR3 is 16 amino acids. The CDR3 is CSARVTFGRISYEQYF. CDR3 nucleotide sequence: TGCAGTGCTAGAGTAACGTTCGGGAGGATTTCCTACGAGCAGTACTTC.

V is TRBV5-1 and J is TRBJ1-6, with 8 nucleotides matching TRBD1. Germline V gene sequence: CDR1 SGHRS, CDR2 YFSETQ. Trimming removed 4 bases from V and 8 bases from J; junction bases left unmatched: 8. This CDR3 has 15 residues. CDR3 coding DNA: TGCGCCAGCAGCGAAAGACAGGGGACAGATTCACCCCTCCACTTT. Translation gives CASSERQGTDSPLHF.

J is TRBJ1-6 and V is TRBV3-1, with 7 bases lining up with TRBD1. The CDR3 totals 15 residues. Germline trimming cut 5 bases from V and 13 bases from J; bases unmatched to any gene: 14. Germline-derived CDR1 and CDR2 are LGHDT and YNNKEL (reference sequence). The chain's CDR3 is CASSYQSGQMSPLHF. The CDR3 region has the DNA TGTGCCAGCAGCTATCAGTCGGGACAGATGAGCCCCCTCCACTTT.

V and J are TRBV29-1 and TRBJ2-3; unclear D gene. The germline CDR1 and CDR2 sequences are SQVTM and ANQGSEA. The V end lost 2 bases, the J end lost 2 bases, and 11 bases lay between the germline ends. The CDR3 covers 14 residues. The CDR3 bases are TGCAGCGTTGAAATCCTGGCAGCCACAGATACGCAGTATTTT. Translated, it gives CSVEILAATDTQYF.

There are a few counts of this clonotype. The chain joins TRBV7-2 to TRBJ2-3; D is perhaps TRBD2 (5 bases). V was shortened by 3 bases and J by 13 bases, with 23 bases between the two germline ends. The CDR3 sequence is 15 residues long. Germline V gives CDR1 SGHTA, CDR2 FQGNSA. The CDR3 region has the DNA TGTGCCAGCAGCTTGCGAATCTTGACTACGGGTCCCAAGTATTTT. Translation: CASSLRILTTGPKYF.

The gene calls are TRBV7-2 and TRBJ2-3; no reliable D call. The V gene lost 4 bases and the J gene lost 6 bases, with 11 bases spanning the gap. CDR3 length: 13 amino acids. Looked up from germline, CDR1 is SGHTA and CDR2 is FQGNSA. CDR3: CASSSTLSDTQYF. CDR3 coding DNA: TGTGCCAGCAGCTCGACGCTCAGCGATACGCAGTATTTT.

The CDR3 sequence is CASSSPRGASNEQFF. Here the CDR3 DNA reads TGTGCCAGCAGTTCCCCCCGGGGAGCGAGCAATGAGCAGTTCTTC. The chain combines TRBV27 with TRBJ2-1; TRBD2 might be the D (5 bases). Germline V gene lookup returns CDR1 MNHEY and CDR2 SMNVEV (reference sequence). Trimming left V 4 bases short and J 6 bases short, with 16 bases between. The CDR3 contains 15 residues.

V and J are TRBV29-1 and TRBJ2-7, with TRBD2 matching 8 bases. After removal of 7 bases from V and 6 bases from J, the junction contained 11 bases not matched to a gene. The CDR3 has 13 residues. Looked up from germline, CDR1 is SQVTM and CDR2 is ANQGSEA. The CDR3 DNA reads TGCAGCGGTGACAAGCGGGGGTCCAGCGAGCAGTACTTC. Residues: CSGDKRGSSEQYF.

This chain joins TRBV7-2 and TRBJ2-3; D is ambiguous. In germline, CDR1 is SGHTA, CDR2 FQGNSA. This CDR3 has 13 amino acids. The V gene lost 5 bases and the J gene lost 5 bases, with 11 bases spanning the gap. The CDR3 here is CASSGGWGDTQYF. CDR3 in DNA: TGTGCCAGCAGCGGTGGCTGGGGAGATACGCAGTATTTT.

The J gene is TRBJ1-1, the V gene TRBV7-2, with D tentatively TRBD1 (6 bases). CDR3 size: 15 residues. V was cut by 4 bases and J by 1 base, with 13 bases left in between. The germline V gene has CDR1 SGHTA and CDR2 FQGNSA. Here the CDR3 reads CASSYDRSANTEAFF. The CDR3 DNA reads as TGTGCCAGCAGCTACGACAGGAGCGCGAACACTGAAGCTTTCTTT.

This clonotype has ten or more counts. The chain combines TRBV10-3 with TRBJ1-2; D remains unclear. CDR3 length: 12 amino acids. Germline CDR1 reads ENHRY; CDR2 reads SYGVKD. V was clipped by 8 bases and J by 5 bases, with 12 bases between them. CDR3 sequence reads: CAIGPGEYGYTF. The CDR3 DNA reads TGTGCCATCGGACCTGGGGAGTATGGCTACACCTTC.

V usage is TRBV28 and J usage is TRBJ2-1; a possible D gene is TRBD1 (5 bases). Trimming removed 4 bases from V and 13 bases from J, with 20 bases in between. The CDR3 spans 14 residues. Per the germline V gene, CDR1 is MDHEN and CDR2 is SYDVKM. The CDR3 DNA sequence: TGTGCCAGCAGTTCATATCTACCCGGCCAGGGTCAGTTCTTC. It specifies CASSSYLPGQGQFF.

The rearrangement uses TRBV6-5 and TRBJ2-7; no firm D call. Trimming pared 2 bases from V and 4 bases from J, leaving 9 bases between. Germline CDR1 is MNHEY and CDR2 is SVGAGI. There are 13 residues in the CDR3. CDR3 amino acids: CASSYARKYEQYF. The DNA of the CDR3 is TGTGCCAGCAGTTACGCCCGGAAATACGAGCAGTACTTC.

The chain uses TRBV20-1 and TRBJ2-1; D is uncertain. The germline V gene encodes CDR1 DFQATT and CDR2 SNEGSKA (reference sequence). V was clipped by 6 bases and J by 1 base, with 13 bases between them. The CDR3 has 14 amino acids. CDR3: CSAYRPSSYNEQFF. DNA for the CDR3: TGCAGTGCGTATCGGCCCTCTTCCTACAATGAGCAGTTCTTC.

V gene TRBV12-3 or TRBV12-4 combines with J gene TRBJ1-2; possible D gene TRBD1, 5 bases. The CDR3 has 14 residues. The germline V and J ends were trimmed by 6 bases and 6 bases, with 17 bases remaining between them. The CDR3 nucleotides read TGTGCCAGCAGCTTGCTGGTGGGGGTCGATGGCTACACCTTC. Amino acids: CASSLLVGVDGYTF.

This clonotype turned up a few times. CDR3 nucleotides: TGTGCCAGCAGTTACTCGGACAGGTCGGTTTATGAGCAGTTCTTC. Its protein is CASSYSDRSVYEQFF. This sequence joins TRBV6-6 and TRBJ2-1; TRBD1 matches at 7 bases. The V segment lost 0 bases and the J segment 8 bases; nucleotides outside the gene matches: 7. Germline CDR1 MNHNY, CDR2 SVGAGI (reference sequence). This CDR3 region has 15 residues.

This chain connects TRBV2 to TRBJ2-1, with 10 bases that match TRBD1. Per the germline V gene, CDR1 is SNHLY and CDR2 is FYNNEI. The CDR3 runs to 15 residues. V dropped 3 bases and J dropped 4; count of bases not matched to a gene: 3. The CDR3 is CASSDVDRGYNEQFF. The CDR3, as DNA: TGTGCCAGCAGTGACGTGGACAGGGGGTACAATGAGCAGTTCTTC.

This chain links TRBV4-3 with TRBJ1-6; D is ambiguous. V was clipped by 3 bases and J by 3 bases, with 6 bases between them. Germline-derived CDR1 and CDR2 are LGHNA and YSLEER. The CDR3 has 14 residues. The CDR3 spells CASSHLDYNSPLHF. The DNA of the CDR3 is TGCGCCAGCAGCCACCTCGACTATAATTCACCCCTCCACTTT.

Worth noting for this clonotype: At one end the junction does not follow the germline gene, possibly because of a read error. This chain links TRBV7-7 with TRBJ2-5; the D gene could be TRBD1 or TRBD2 (6 bases each). Germline CDR1 reads SSHAT; CDR2 reads FNYEAQ (reference sequence). CDR3 length: 14 amino acids. This CDR3 is CASSLAESGTKQYF. CDR3 bases: TGTGCTAGCAGCTTAGCGGAGTCGGGGACAAAGCAGTACTTC.

This clonotype occurred a few times. This chain connects TRBV5-1 to TRBJ2-3; D could derive from TRBD1 or TRBD2 (5 bases each). Trimming took off 6 bases at V and 8 bases at J, with 19 bases between the two ends. The CDR3 spans 14 residues. CDR1 is SGHRS and CDR2 is YFSETQ in the germline V gene. DNA for the CDR3: TGCGCCAGCACTCCGGGGCAGAGAGATGGTACGCAGTATTTT. Its translation: CASTPGQRDGTQYF.

Note on this clonotype: One junction end disagrees with the germline gene, perhaps due to a read error. V and J are TRBV7-8 and TRBJ2-4, with TRBD2 matching over 9 bases. The J call may not be correct, given that the DNA end is closer to TRBJ2-7. CDR1 SGHVS and CDR2 FQNEAQ come from the germline V gene. This CDR3 has 15 amino acids. This CDR3 reads CAGSLISGSRDEQYF. CDR3 DNA sequence: TGTGCCGGCAGCTTAATTAGCGGGAGTCGTGACGAGCAGTACTTC.

This clonotype was seen more than once but under ten times. The chain couples TRBV6-2 or TRBV6-3 to TRBJ1-5; 10 bases agree with TRBD1. CDR1 is MNHEY, CDR2 SVGEGT, per germline. Trimming took 2 bases from V and 0 from J; bases not matched to a gene: 10. The CDR3 runs to 19 residues. CDR3 residues: CASSYLPGQGTYSNQPQHF. CDR3 nucleotides: TGTGCCAGCAGTTACCTCCCGGGACAGGGGACTTATAGCAATCAGCCCCAGCATTTT.

The chain has TRBV5-1 and TRBJ2-1, with 14 bases that match TRBD2. Unmatched junction bases numbered 2, after V lost 4 bases and J lost 5 bases. The germline CDR1 and CDR2 sequences are SGHRS and YFSETQ. CDR3 size: 15 residues. CDR3 loop: CASSVGLAGDNEQFF. The CDR3 DNA reads as TGCGCCAGCAGCGTGGGACTAGCGGGGGACAATGAGCAGTTCTTC.

V and J are TRBV6-2 or TRBV6-3 and TRBJ2-7; D is perhaps TRBD2 (6 bases). The J call may be incorrect, as the DNA end agrees better with TRBJ2-5. Per germline, CDR1 MNHEY and CDR2 SVGEGT. The CDR3 totals 14 residues. CDR3 in amino acids: CASRGGGAKETQYF. For the CDR3, the DNA is TGTGCCAGCAGGGGGGGTGGAGCGAAAGAGACCCAGTACTTC.